This T cell receptor beta chain is from a study of blood T cell repertoires in COVID-19. Study background: Samples taken during acute and convalescent COVID-19 were collected in the United States, Italy and Spain.

The CDR3 has 13 residues. Germline V CDR1 and CDR2: SGHNT, YYREEE (reference sequence). V lost 7 bases and J 3 bases, leaving 13 bases between the germline ends. Per the authors' pipeline: Cell counts per sample came from amplifying reference gene primers. Generated by immunoSEQ multiplex PCR, the TCRdb table keeps only in-frame clones and is missing some. V, J and clone size are taken as reported in that table, and D and trimming were inferred from the DNA itself. The data show approximately 25,000 clones, around four fifths seen once. This clonotype originated in a woman aged 70-85 years with COVID-19, enrolled during active disease. The V and J genes are TRBV5-4 and TRBJ1-2; D ambiguous. Sample: peripheral blood. DNA of the CDR3: TGTGCCAGCCGGAACGGGTTGGACTATGGCTACACCTTC. Protein: CASRNGLDYGYTF.